One sample yielded the 7 T cell receptor beta chains listed below, sequenced in a study of shared clonotypes between healthy human individuals. It was CD45RO-negative cells, positively selected for CCR7, that made up naive CD8 cells, with terminally differentiated effector memory CD45RA+ cells excluded. Sequenced by immunoSEQ multiplex PCR; TCRdb stores in-frame clones only, minus some. The profile shows some 2,000,000 clones, roughly 94% of them singletons. Sequences were obtained from naive CD8+ T cells sorted from blood. The receptors come from a young man in good health.

The chain employs TRBV9 and TRBJ2-1; D is unclear. Germline V CDR1 and CDR2: SGDLS, YYNGEE. This CDR3 is built from 13 residues. V shed 0 bases and J shed 9 bases, with 10 bases lying between them. CDR3 sequence reads: CASSVGEVLEQFF. Here the CDR3 DNA reads TGTGCCAGCAGCGTAGGAGAAGTTCTTGAGCAGTTCTTC.

The chain joins TRBV7-9 to TRBJ2-5; no clear D gene. CDR1 and CDR2 from the germline V gene are SEHNR and FQNEAQ (reference sequence). The V end was cut by 1 base, the J end by 0 bases, with 12 bases between. This CDR3 is built from 16 residues. The DNA of the CDR3 is TGTGCCAGCAGCTTAGATACGGTCCGGGACCAAGAGACCCAGTACTTC. Protein product: CASSLDTVRDQETQYF.

The V gene is TRBV7-9, the J gene TRBJ1-2; TRBD1 might be the D (6 bases). V lost 6 bases and J 4 bases, leaving 24 bases between the germline ends. The germline V gene has CDR1 SEHNR and CDR2 FQNEAQ (reference sequence). The CDR3 extends over 17 amino acids. Here the CDR3 reads CASSSVGGVIDVYGYTF. The CDR3 region has the DNA TGTGCCAGCAGTTCAGTCGGGGGCGTCATTGATGTCTATGGCTACACCTTC.

The chain has TRBV27 and TRBJ2-7; 8 nucleotides match TRBD2. Germline V gives CDR1 MNHEY, CDR2 SMNVEV (reference sequence). The CDR3 is 14 amino acids. With V trimmed by 3 bases and J by 3 bases, 4 bases remained unmatched. The CDR3 loop is CASSFGTSNYEQYF. CDR3 DNA: TGTGCCAGCAGTTTCGGGACTAGTAACTACGAGCAGTACTTC.

This chain uses TRBV4-3 with TRBJ2-7; no firm D call. The V end lost 0 bases, the J end lost 4 bases, and 10 bases lay between the germline ends. Per the germline V gene, CDR1 is LGHNA and CDR2 is YSLEER. There are 14 residues in the CDR3. CDR3 region: CASSQDSGEYEQYF. The CDR3 bases are TGCGCCAGCAGCCAAGATTCAGGAGAATACGAGCAGTACTTC.

V is TRBV5-5 and J is TRBJ2-7; no definite D call. The CDR3 has 13 amino acids. CDR1 is SGHKS and CDR2 is YYEKEE in the germline V gene (reference sequence). V was trimmed by 1 base and J by 2 bases, leaving 7 bases between them. CDR3 loop: CASSLFLAYEQYF. In nucleotides, the CDR3 is TGTGCCAGCAGCTTGTTTTTGGCCTACGAGCAGTACTTC.

The J gene is TRBJ2-6, the V gene TRBV5-1; no firm D call. Germline CDR1 is SGHRS and CDR2 is YFSETQ. This CDR3 region has 14 residues. Trimming took 4 bases from V and 3 from J, leaving 8 bases between them. The CDR3 spells CASSPGVGANVLTF. CDR3 sequence (DNA): TGCGCCAGCAGCCCGGGTGTTGGGGCCAACGTCCTGACTTTC.